Listed below are T cell receptor beta chains from one sample, sequenced in a study of Graves' ophthalmopathy and Graves' hyperthyroidism. Each CDR3 protein is one row after TCRdb ran MiXCR on the multiplex PCR reads. The sample consists of roughly 500,000 distinct CDR3 sequences, 13% to 15% of them appearing once. Material: blood. The receptors here all came from a young woman with Graves' ophthalmopathy. The CDR3 runs from the conserved cysteine through the conserved F or W. Each record gives: clone size, D gene, J gene, CDR3 length, V gene, CDR3 protein, CDR3 DNA. A D gene is named only where the DNA matches it firmly. A clone size is listed for some rows: how often the clone was seen (once, few, many), or a class if it is expanded.

>many|NA|TRBJ1-5|13|TRBV10-3
CAISGTLNQPQHF
TGTGCCATCAGTGGCACCCTCAATCAGCCCCAGCATTTT
>many|TRBD1|TRBJ1-1|12|TRBV6-5
CASIGDRAKAFF
TGTGCCAGCATCGGAGACAGGGCTAAAGCTTTCTTT
>many|NA|TRBJ2-7|11|TRBV20-1
CSAISDYEQYF
TGCAGTGCCATTAGCGACTACGAGCAGTACTTC
>many|NA|TRBJ1-6|17|TRBV28
CASSSTGQTLLGSPLHF
TGTGCCAGCAGTTCTACAGGACAGACACTACTTGGTTCACCCCTCCACTTT
>many|NA|TRBJ1-5|14|TRBV20-1
CSARDFGSLRPQHF
TGCAGTGCTAGAGATTTCGGATCATTACGGCCCCAGCATTTT
>many|TRBD2|TRBJ2-7|16|TRBV20-1
CSASGRFGGSSYEQYF
TGCAGTGCTAGCGGGAGATTCGGGGGGAGCTCCTACGAGCAGTACTTC
>many|NA|TRBJ2-5|13|TRBV12-3/TRBV12-4
CASSFRASETQYF
TGTGCCAGCAGTTTTCGGGCGTCGGAGACCCAGTACTTC
>many|TRBD1|TRBJ2-7|16|TRBV28
CASRHIRTGGFHEQYF
TGTGCCAGCAGACACATTAGGACAGGGGGCTTCCACGAGCAGTACTTC
>many|NA|TRBJ2-2|13|TRBV28
CASSETYTGELFF
TGTGCCAGCAGTGAGACCTACACCGGGGAGCTGTTTTTT
>NA|NA|TRBJ1-1|12|TRBV30
CAWTSGNTEAFF
TGTGCCTGGACCTCAGGGAACACTGAAGCTTTCTTT
>many|NA|TRBJ1-1|13|TRBV12-3/TRBV12-4
CASSLREGTEAFF
TGTGCCAGCAGTTTACGGGAAGGCACTGAAGCTTTCTTT
>many|NA|TRBJ2-7|15|TRBV7-3
CASSLRMDGSYEQYF
TGTGCCAGCAGCTTAAGGATGGACGGATCCTACGAGCAGTACTTC
>many|NA|TRBJ2-5|14|TRBV7-8
CASSPRKDSGTQYF
TGTGCCAGCAGCCCCCGCAAGGATAGCGGGACCCAGTACTTC
>many|NA|TRBJ1-6|13|TRBV24-1
CATNPRRDSPLHF
TGTGCCACCAATCCTCGCCGGGATTCACCCCTCCACTTT
>many|NA|TRBJ1-1|15|TRBV12-3/TRBV12-4
CASSLEGHRITEAFF
TGTGCCAGCAGTTTAGAAGGACACCGTATCACTGAAGCTTTCTTT
>few|TRBD1|TRBJ2-2|17|TRBV30
CAWSDLGTAQNTGELCF
TGTGCCTGGAGCGATTTAGGGACAGCCCAGAACACCGGGGAGCTGTGTTTT
>many|NA|TRBJ1-1|15|TRBV28
CASSLVAGAIDEAFF
TGTGCCAGCAGTTTAGTGGCAGGGGCGATTGATGAAGCTTTCTTT
>few|NA|TRBJ1-1|17|TRBV20-1
CSARSYAAVHMNTEAFF
TGCAGTGCTAGATCGTACGCCGCGGTCCACATGAACACTGAAGCTTTCTTT
>many|NA|TRBJ2-5|15|TRBV7-2
CASSLFGGSQETQYF
TGTGCCAGCAGCTTATTCGGCGGATCCCAAGAGACCCAGTACTTC
>many|NA|TRBJ1-2|13|TRBV20-1
CSARRAEDGGYTF
TGCAGTGCTAGACGGGCGGAGGACGGTGGCTACACCTTC
>NA|NA|TRBJ1-1|13|TRBV9
CTSSVESNTEAFF
TGTACCAGCAGCGTCGAATCGAACACTGAAGCTTTCTTT
>many|NA|TRBJ1-6|16|TRBV20-1
CSAMAGVVKNNSPLHF
TGCAGTGCTATGGCGGGGGTCGTAAAAAATAATTCACCCCTCCACTTT
>many|NA|TRBJ1-5|13|TRBV28
CASRQLGNQPQHF
TGTGCCAGCAGACAATTGGGAAATCAGCCCCAGCATTTT
>few|NA|TRBJ1-1|15|TRBV18
CASSTRPDRGTEAFF
TGTGCCAGCTCAACACGGCCGGACAGAGGGACTGAAGCTTTCTTT
>NA|NA|TRBJ1-1|14|TRBV6-2/TRBV6-3
CASRRGSTNTEAFF
TGTGCCAGCAGACGGGGATCGACGAACACTGAAGCTTTCTTT
>many|NA|TRBJ1-5|14|TRBV20-1
CSAQRDGSNQPQHF
TGCAGTGCTCAGAGGGACGGTAGCAATCAGCCCCAGCATTTT
>many|NA|TRBJ1-2|12|TRBV19
CASSAGVYGYTF
TGTGCCAGTAGTGCAGGGGTCTATGGCTACACCTTC
>many|NA|TRBJ2-2|16|TRBV30
CAWSVRLQLNTGELFF
TGTGCCTGGAGTGTACGCCTACAGCTGAACACCGGGGAGCTGTTTTTT
>many|TRBD1|TRBJ2-7|13|TRBV6-1
CASRAGGLYEQYF
TGTGCCAGCAGGGCAGGGGGCTTATACGAGCAGTACTTC
>NA|TRBD1|TRBJ2-2|15|TRBV5-1
CASLPGTANTGEPFF
TGCGCCAGCTTGCCCGGGACAGCGAACACCGGGGAGCCGTTTTTT
>many|NA|TRBJ1-1|14|TRBV7-9
CASSSQGSGTEAFF
TGTGCCAGCAGCTCACAAGGGTCCGGGACTGAAGCTTTCTTT
>many|NA|TRBJ2-7|12|TRBV12-3/TRBV12-4
CASSFGGYEQYF
TGTGCCAGCAGTTTTGGAGGTTACGAGCAGTACTTC
>NA|NA|TRBJ2-7|15|TRBV30
CAWSYGAGARYEQYF
TGTGCCTGGAGTTACGGGGCCGGGGCACGATACGAGCAGTACTTC
>many|NA|TRBJ1-1|15|TRBV27
CASMLGLGENTEAFF
TGTGCCAGCATGCTCGGGTTAGGTGAGAACACTGAAGCTTTCTTT
>many|NA|TRBJ2-7|16|TRBV7-9
CASSLVPDGGRNEQYF
TGTGCCAGCAGCTTAGTTCCGGACGGGGGGCGGAACGAGCAGTACTTC
>many|TRBD1|TRBJ1-5|14|TRBV20-1
CSAIGQGKDQPQHF
TGCAGTGCAATCGGACAGGGAAAAGATCAGCCCCAGCATTTT
>many|TRBD2|TRBJ2-2|14|TRBV6-1
CASSGAAGGRELFF
TGTGCCAGCAGCGGAGCAGCGGGAGGCAGGGAGCTGTTTTTT
>many|NA|TRBJ1-5|15|TRBV6-1
CASSEGRYSNQPQHF
TGTGCCAGCAGTGAGGGCCGATATAGCAATCAGCCCCAGCATTTT
>many|TRBD1|TRBJ2-7|14|TRBV29-1
CSVVDRTSSYEQYF
TGCAGCGTTGTGGACAGGACAAGCTCCTACGAGCAGTACTTC
>many|TRBD2|TRBJ2-7|13|TRBV29-1
CSVGLAGNGEQYF
TGCAGCGTTGGTCTAGCGGGAAATGGCGAGCAGTACTTC
>once|NA|TRBJ2-7|13|TRBV30
CAWRTSVSYEQYF
TGTGCCTGGAGGACCTCGGTATCCTACGAGCAGTACTTC
>few|NA|TRBJ2-1|11|TRBV12-3/TRBV12-4
CASTEGQEQFF
TGTGCCAGCACCGAGGGACAAGAGCAGTTCTTC
>many|NA|TRBJ1-6|13|TRBV20-1
CSAPPGVNSPLHF
TGCAGTGCACCGCCGGGGGTTAATTCACCCCTCCACTTT
>few|TRBD1|TRBJ2-7|15|TRBV25-1
CASSEEGQGAEEQYF
TGTGCCAGCAGTGAGGAGGGACAGGGGGCGGAAGAGCAGTACTTC
>many|NA|TRBJ2-5|15|TRBV7-2
CASSHPQGGQETQYF
TGTGCCAGCAGCCATCCACAGGGGGGGCAAGAGACCCAGTACTTC
>many|NA|TRBJ2-2|14|TRBV6-5
CASSFHQWSGELFF
TGTGCCAGCAGTTTCCATCAGTGGTCCGGGGAGCTGTTTTTT